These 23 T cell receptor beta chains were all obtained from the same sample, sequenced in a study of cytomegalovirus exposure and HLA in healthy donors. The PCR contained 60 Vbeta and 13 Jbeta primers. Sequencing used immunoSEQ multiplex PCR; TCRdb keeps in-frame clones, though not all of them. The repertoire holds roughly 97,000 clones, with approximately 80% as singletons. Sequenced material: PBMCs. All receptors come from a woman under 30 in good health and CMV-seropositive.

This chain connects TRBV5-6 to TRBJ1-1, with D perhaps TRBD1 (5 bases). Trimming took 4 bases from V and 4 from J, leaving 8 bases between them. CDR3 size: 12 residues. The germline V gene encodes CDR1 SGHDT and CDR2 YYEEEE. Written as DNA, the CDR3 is TGTGCCAGCAGCCCCGGGGGCACTGAAGCTTTCTTT. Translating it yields CASSPGGTEAFF. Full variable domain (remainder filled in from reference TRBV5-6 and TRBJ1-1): DAGVTQSPTHLIKTRGQQVTLRCSPKSGHDTVSWYQQALGQGPQFIFQYYEEEERQRGNFPDRFSGHQFPNYSSELNVNALLLGDSALYLCASSPGGTEAFFGQGTRLTVV.

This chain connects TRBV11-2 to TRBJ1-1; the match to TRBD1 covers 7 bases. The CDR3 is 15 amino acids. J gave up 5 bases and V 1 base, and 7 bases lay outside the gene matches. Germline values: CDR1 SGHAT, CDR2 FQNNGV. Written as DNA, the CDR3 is TGTGCCAGCAGCTTAGTCCAGGGGGGTAAGACTGAAGCTTTCTTT. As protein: CASSLVQGGKTEAFF. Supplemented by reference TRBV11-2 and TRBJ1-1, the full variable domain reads EAGVAQSPRYKIIEKRQSVAFWCNPISGHATLYWYQQILGQGPKLLIQFQNNGVVDDSQLPKDRFSAERLKGVDSTLKIQPAKLEDSAVYLCASSLVQGGKTEAFFGQGTRLTVV.

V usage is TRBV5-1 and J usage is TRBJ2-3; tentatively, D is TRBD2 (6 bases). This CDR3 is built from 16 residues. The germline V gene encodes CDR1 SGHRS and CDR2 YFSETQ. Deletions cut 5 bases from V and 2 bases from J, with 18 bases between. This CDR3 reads CASRKDYSPPTDTQYF. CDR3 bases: TGCGCCAGCAGAAAGGACTATTCCCCTCCCACAGATACGCAGTATTTT.

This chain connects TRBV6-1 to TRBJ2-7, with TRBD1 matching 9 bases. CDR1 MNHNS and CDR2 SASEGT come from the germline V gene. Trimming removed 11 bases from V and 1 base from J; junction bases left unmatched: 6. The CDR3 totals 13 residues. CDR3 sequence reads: CAAGTGSSYEQYF. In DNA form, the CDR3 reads TGTGCCGCTGGGACAGGGAGTTCCTACGAGCAGTACTTC.

The CDR3 sequence is CASSLRAQAVETQYF. CDR3 in DNA: TGTGCCAGCAGCTTACGGGCACAGGCAGTCGAGACCCAGTACTTC. The chain carries TRBV11-2 and TRBJ2-5; the D gene is possibly TRBD1 (5 bases). CDR3 size: 15 residues. Germline lookup yields CDR1 SGHAT and CDR2 FQNNGV. With 2 bases removed from V and 5 bases from J, the gap between germline ends came to 15 bases. The full variable domain, its missing parts supplied by reference TRBV11-2 and TRBJ2-5, is EAGVAQSPRYKIIEKRQSVAFWCNPISGHATLYWYQQILGQGPKLLIQFQNNGVVDDSQLPKDRFSAERLKGVDSTLKIQPAKLEDSAVYLCASSLRAQAVETQYFGPGTRLLVL.

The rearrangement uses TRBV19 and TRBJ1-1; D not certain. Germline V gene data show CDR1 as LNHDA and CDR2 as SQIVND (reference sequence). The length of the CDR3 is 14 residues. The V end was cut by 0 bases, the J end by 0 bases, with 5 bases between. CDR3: CASSIDLVNTEAFF. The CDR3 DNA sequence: TGTGCCAGTAGTATAGATCTCGTGAACACTGAAGCTTTCTTT.

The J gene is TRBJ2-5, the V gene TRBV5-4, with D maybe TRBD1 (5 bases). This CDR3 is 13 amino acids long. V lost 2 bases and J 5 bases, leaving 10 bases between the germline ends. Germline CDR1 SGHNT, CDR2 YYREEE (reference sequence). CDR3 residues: CASSFSGSETQYF. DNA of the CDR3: TGTGCCAGCAGCTTTTCAGGGTCTGAGACCCAGTACTTC.

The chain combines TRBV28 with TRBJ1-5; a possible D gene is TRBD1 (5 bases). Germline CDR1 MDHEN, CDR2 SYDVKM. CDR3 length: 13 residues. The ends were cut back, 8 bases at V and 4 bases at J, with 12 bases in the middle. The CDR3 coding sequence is TGTGCCAGCGGAACCGGGACTAATCAGCCCCAGCATTTT. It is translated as CASGTGTNQPQHF.

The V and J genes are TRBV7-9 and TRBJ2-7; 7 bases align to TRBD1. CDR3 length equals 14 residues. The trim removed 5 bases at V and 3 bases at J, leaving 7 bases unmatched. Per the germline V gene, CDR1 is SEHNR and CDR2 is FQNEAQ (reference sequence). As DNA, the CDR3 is TGTGCCAGCAGCCACGGGACAGTTATCTACGAGCAGTACTTC. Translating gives CASSHGTVIYEQYF.

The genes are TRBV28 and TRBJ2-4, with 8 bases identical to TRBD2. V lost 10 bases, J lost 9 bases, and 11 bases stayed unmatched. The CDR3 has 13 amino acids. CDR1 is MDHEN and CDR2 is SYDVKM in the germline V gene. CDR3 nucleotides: TGTGCCACAAACTCGGGGGGGGTCGGCATTCAGTACTTC. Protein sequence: CATNSGGVGIQYF.

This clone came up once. The CDR3 protein is CASSYTGLRDTQYF. In nucleotides, the CDR3 is TGTGCCAGCAGTTATACAGGGTTAAGAGATACGCAGTATTTT. J is TRBJ2-3 and V is TRBV28, with D perhaps TRBD1 (6 bases). Germline CDR1 reads MDHEN; CDR2 reads SYDVKM. The CDR3 consists of 14 residues. V shed 4 bases and J shed 5 bases, with 13 bases lying between them.

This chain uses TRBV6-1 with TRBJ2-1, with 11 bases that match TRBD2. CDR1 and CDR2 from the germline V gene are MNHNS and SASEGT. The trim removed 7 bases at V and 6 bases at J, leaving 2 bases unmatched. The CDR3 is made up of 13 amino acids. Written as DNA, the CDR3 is TGTGCCAGCACACTAGCGGGAGCCAATGAGCAGTTCTTC. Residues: CASTLAGANEQFF.

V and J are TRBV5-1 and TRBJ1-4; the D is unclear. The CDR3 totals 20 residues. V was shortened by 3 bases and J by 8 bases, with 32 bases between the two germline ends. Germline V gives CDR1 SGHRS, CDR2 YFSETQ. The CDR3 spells CASSSPTRLTQNARGEKLFF. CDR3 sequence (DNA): TGCGCCAGCAGCTCACCGACTCGGCTAACCCAAAACGCAAGAGGCGAAAAACTGTTTTTT.

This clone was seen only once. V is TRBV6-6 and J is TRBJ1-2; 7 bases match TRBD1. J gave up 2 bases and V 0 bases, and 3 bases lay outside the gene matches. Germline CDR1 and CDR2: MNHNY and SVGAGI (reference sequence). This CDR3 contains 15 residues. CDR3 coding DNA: TGTGCCAGCAGTTACTCAGGGGGCGACAACTATGGCTACACCTTC. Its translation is CASSYSGGDNYGYTF.

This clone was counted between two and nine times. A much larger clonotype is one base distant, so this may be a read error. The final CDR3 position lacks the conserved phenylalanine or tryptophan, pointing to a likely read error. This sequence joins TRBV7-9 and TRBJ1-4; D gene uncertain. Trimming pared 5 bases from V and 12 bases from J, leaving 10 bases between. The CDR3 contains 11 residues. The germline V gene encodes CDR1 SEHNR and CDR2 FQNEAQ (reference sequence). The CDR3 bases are TGTGCCAGCAGCCGCACCTTAGAACTGTTTGTT. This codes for CASSRTLELFV.

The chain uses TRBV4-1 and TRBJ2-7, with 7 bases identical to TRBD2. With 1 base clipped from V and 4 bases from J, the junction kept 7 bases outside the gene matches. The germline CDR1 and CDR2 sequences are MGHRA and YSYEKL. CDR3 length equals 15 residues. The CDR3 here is CASSQGTGTTYEQYF. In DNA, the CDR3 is TGCGCCAGCAGCCAAGGGACCGGGACTACGTACGAGCAGTACTTC.

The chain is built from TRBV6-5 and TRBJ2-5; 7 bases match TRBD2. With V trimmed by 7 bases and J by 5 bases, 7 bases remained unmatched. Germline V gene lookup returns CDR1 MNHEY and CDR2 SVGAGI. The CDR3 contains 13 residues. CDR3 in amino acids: CASTNGGSETQYF. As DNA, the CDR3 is TGTGCCAGCACCAACGGGGGGAGCGAGACCCAGTACTTC.

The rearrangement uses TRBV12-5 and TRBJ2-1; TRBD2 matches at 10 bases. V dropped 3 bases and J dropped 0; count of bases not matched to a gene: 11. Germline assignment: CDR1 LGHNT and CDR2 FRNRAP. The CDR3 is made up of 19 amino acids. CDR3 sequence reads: CASGLYLAGVSRSYNEQFF. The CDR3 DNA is TGTGCTAGTGGTTTATACCTAGCGGGAGTCTCCCGCTCCTACAATGAGCAGTTCTTC.

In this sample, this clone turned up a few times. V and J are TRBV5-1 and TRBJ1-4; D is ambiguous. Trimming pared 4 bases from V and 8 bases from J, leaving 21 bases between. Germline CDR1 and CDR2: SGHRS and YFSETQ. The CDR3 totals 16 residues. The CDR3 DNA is TGCGCCAGCAGCCCCTCCTTACAGTTAAGCAGGGAAAAACTGTTTTTT. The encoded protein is CASSPSLQLSREKLFF.

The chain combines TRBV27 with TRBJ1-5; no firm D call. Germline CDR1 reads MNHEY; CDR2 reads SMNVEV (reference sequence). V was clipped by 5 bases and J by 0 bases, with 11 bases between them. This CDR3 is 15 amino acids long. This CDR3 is CASSTSGISNQPQHF. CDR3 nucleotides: TGTGCCAGCAGTACGAGCGGGATTAGCAATCAGCCCCAGCATTTT.

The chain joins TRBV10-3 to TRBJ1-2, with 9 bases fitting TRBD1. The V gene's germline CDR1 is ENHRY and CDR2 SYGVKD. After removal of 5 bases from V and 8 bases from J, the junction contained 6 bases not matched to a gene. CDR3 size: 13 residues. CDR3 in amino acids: CAISPGTGIGYTF. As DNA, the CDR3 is TGTGCCATCAGTCCCGGGACAGGGATAGGCTACACCTTC.

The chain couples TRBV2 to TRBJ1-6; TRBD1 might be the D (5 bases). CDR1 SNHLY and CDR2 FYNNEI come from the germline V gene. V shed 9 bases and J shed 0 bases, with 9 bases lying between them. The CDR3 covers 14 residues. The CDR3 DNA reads TGTGCCAGGCAGGGAAGCTCCTATAATTCACCCCTCCACTTT. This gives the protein CARQGSSYNSPLHF.

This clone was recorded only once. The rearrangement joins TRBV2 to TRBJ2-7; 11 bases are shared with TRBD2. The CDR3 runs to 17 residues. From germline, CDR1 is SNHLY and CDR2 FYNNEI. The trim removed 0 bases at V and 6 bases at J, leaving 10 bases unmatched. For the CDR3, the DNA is TGTGCCAGCAGTGAAGCGCCCCGGGTGCTAGCGGGGGGCGAGCAGTACTTC. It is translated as CASSEAPRVLAGGEQYF.